This T cell receptor beta chain was captured by sequencing in a study of OX40 agonist ivuxolimab in advanced cancers. Background on the study: Among those enrolled, mean age was about 63 years (range roughly 20 to 80) and 82.7% were male. Study observations and caveats: The study observed clonal expansion of CD4+ and CD8+ blood T cells by week 6 at 0.1 to 3.0 mg/kg. On average, a greater number of expanded clones characterised CD8+ T cells relative to CD4+. Some patients who did not respond also had low normalized T-cell clonal expansion.

A note on this clone: What it recognizes is unknown.

Profiling relied on immunoSEQ multiplex PCR, and the TCRdb table lists in-frame clones only, not all of them. Of approximately 31,000 clones listed, about 89% are singletons. Sequences were derived from CD4+ or CD8+ T cells sorted from blood, sampled in a trial of the OX40 agonist ivuxolimab. The source is an adult with an advanced solid tumor such as melanoma, head and neck, liver or kidney cancer.

DNA for the CDR3: TGTGCCAGCAGTGAAGCGGGCCTCACCTACAATGAGCAGTTCTTC. Translation gives CASSEAGLTYNEQFF. V gene TRBV2 combines with J gene TRBJ2-1; D gene uncertain. With 0 bases removed from V and 2 bases from J, the gap between germline ends came to 8 bases. This CDR3 has 15 residues. The germline V gene has CDR1 SNHLY and CDR2 FYNNEI.